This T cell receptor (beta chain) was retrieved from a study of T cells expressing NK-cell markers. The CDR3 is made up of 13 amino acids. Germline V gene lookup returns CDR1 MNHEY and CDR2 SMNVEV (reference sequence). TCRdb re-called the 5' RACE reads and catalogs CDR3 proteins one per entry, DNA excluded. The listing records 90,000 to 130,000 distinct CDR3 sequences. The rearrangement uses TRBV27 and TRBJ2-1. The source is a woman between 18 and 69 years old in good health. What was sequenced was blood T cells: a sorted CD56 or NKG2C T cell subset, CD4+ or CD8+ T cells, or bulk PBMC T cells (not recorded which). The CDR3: CASRMDHHNEQFF.